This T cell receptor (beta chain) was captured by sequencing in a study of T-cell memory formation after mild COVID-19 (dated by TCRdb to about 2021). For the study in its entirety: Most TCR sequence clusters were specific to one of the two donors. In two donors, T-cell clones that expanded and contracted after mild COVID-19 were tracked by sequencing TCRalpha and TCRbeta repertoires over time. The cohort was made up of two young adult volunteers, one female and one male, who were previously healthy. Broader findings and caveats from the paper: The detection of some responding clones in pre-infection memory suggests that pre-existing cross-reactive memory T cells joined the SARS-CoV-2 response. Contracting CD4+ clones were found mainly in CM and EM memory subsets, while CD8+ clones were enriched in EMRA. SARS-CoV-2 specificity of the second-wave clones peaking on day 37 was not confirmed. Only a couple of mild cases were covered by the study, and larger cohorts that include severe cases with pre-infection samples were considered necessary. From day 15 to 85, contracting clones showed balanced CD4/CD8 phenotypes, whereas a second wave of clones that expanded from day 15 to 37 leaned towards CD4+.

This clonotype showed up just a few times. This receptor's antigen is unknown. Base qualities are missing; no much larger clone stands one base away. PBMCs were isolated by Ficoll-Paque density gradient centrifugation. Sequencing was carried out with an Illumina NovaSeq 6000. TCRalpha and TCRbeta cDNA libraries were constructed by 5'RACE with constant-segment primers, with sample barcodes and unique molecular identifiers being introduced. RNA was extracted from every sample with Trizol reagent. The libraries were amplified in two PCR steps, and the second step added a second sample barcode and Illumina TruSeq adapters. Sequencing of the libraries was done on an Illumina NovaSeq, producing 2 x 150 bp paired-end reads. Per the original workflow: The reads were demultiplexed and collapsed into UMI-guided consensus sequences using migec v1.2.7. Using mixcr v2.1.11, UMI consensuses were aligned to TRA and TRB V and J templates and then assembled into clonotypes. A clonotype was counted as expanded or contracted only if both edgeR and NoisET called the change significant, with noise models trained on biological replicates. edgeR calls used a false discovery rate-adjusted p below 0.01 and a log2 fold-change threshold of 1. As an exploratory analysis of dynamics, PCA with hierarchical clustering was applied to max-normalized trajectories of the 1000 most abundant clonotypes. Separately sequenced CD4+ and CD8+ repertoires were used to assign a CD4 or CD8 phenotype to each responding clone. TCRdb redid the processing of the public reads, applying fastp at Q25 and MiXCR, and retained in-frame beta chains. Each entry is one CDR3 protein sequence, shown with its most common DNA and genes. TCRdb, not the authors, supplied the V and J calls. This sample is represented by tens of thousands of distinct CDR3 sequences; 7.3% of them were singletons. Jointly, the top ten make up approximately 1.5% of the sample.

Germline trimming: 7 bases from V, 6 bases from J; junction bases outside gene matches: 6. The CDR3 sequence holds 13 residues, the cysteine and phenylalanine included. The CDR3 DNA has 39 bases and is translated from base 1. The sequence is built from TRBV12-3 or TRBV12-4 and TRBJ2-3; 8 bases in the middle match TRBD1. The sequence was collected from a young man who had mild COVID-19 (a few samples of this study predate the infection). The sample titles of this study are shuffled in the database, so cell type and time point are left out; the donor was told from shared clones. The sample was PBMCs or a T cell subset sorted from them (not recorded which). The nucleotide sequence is TGTGCCAGCACCGGACAGGGTAGGGATACGCAGTATTTT. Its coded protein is CASTGQGRDTQYF.